This note documents a single TCR beta chain sequence. Produced via immunoSEQ multiplex PCR; TCRdb's table is partial and in-frame only. Counted here are roughly 100,000 clones, 90% occurring once; the ten biggest clones make up approximately 2.7%. This entry comes from a study of glioma-infiltrating T cells after dendritic cell vaccination. Germline V gene data show CDR1 as SNHLY and CDR2 as FYNNEI. The V gene lost 6 bases and the J gene lost 3 bases, with 11 bases spanning the gap. The CDR3 contains 13 residues. Regarding time point: after dendritic cell vaccination, including at tumor progression/relapse.

Sequenced here: blood, sampled after dendritic cell vaccination. The rearrangement links TRBV2 to TRBJ1-1, with TRBD1 as a possible D gene (5 bases). The TCR was taken from a human donor with glioblastoma. The CDR3 DNA reads as TGTGCCAGCAGGGTCGGGGGTGACACTGAAGCTTTCTTT. As protein: CASRVGGDTEAFF. Variable domain in full (rest from reference TRBV2 and TRBJ1-1): EPEVTQTPSHQVTQMGQEVILRCVPISNHLYFYWYRQILGQKVEFLVSFYNNEISEKSEIFDDQFSVERPDGSNFTLKIRSTKLEDSAMYFCASRVGGDTEAFFGQGTRLTVV.